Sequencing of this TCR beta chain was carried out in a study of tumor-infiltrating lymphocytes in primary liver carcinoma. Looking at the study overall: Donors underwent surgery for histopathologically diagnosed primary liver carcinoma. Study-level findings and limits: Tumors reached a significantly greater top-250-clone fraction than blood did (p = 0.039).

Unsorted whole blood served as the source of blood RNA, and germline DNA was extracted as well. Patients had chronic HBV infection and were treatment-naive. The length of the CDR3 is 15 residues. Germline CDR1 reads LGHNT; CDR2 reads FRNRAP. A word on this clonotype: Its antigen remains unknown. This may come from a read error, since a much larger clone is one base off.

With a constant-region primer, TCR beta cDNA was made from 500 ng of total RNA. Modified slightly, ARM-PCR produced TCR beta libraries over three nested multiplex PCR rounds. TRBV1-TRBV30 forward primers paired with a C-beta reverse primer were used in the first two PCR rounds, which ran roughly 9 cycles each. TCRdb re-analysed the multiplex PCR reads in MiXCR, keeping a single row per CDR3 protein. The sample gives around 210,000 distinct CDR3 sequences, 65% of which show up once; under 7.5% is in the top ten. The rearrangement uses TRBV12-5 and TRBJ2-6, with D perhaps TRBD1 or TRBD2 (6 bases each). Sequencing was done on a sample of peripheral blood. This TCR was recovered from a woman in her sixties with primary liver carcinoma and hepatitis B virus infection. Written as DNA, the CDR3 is TGTGCTAGTGGTTTGGGACCTACGGGGGCCGACGTCCTGACTTTC. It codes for CASGLGPTGADVLTF.